Following are 8 T cell receptor beta chains from one sample sequenced in a study of blood T cells in healthy people across ages. Then a second PCR, running about 6 to 12 cycles, was carried out with a sample-barcoded 5' primer and a J-beta primer mix. TCRdb reanalysed the 5' RACE reads using MiXCR and keeps one entry per CDR3 protein. The sample consists of hundreds of thousands of distinct CDR3 sequences, roughly 64% of them appearing once. Sequencing used blood. These receptors originate from a man younger than 40 in good health.

The chain employs TRBV6-2 or TRBV6-3 and TRBJ2-1; no clear D. The CDR3 covers 17 residues. CDR1 MNHEY and CDR2 SVGEGT come from the germline V gene. V lost 2 bases and J 9 bases, leaving 23 bases between the germline ends. CDR3 region: CASSYPAAYPSPGEQFF. The CDR3 coding sequence is TGTGCCAGCAGTTACCCCGCGGCGTACCCATCCCCGGGTGAGCAGTTCTTC.

The chain is built from TRBV20-1 and TRBJ2-4; D not resolved. The J call may be in error: the DNA end matches TRBJ2-7 better. Looked up from germline, CDR1 is DFQATT and CDR2 is SNEGSKA (reference sequence). This CDR3 is 13 amino acids long. The DNA for the CDR3 is TGCAGTGCTAGAGTAGAATATCCCTCCGAGCAGTACTTC. Translation gives CSARVEYPSEQYF.

This chain joins TRBV5-1 and TRBJ1-3, with D unresolved. V dropped 0 bases and J dropped 3 bases, with 10 bases sitting between them. CDR1 is SGHRS, CDR2 YFSETQ, per germline. This CDR3 comprises 15 residues. The CDR3 coding sequence is TGCGCCAGCAGCTTGGAAGGCCGAGATGGAAACACCATATATTTT. It translates to CASSLEGRDGNTIYF. The entire variable domain, with the rest obtained from reference TRBV5-1 and TRBJ1-3, is as follows: KAGVTQTPRYLIKTRGQQVTLSCSPISGHRSVSWYQQTPGQGLQFLFEYFSETQRNKGNFPGRFSGRQFSNSRSEMNVSTLELGDSALYLCASSLEGRDGNTIYFGEGSWLTVV.

V gene TRBV2 combines with J gene TRBJ2-7; TRBD1 matches at 8 bases. The CDR3 is made up of 13 amino acids. The junction had 2 bases not matched to a gene; V was cut back by 7 bases and J by 0 bases. Germline lookup yields CDR1 SNHLY and CDR2 FYNNEI. The CDR3 coding sequence is TGTGCCAGCATAACAGGGGGCTCCTACGAGCAGTACTTC. Its translation is CASITGGSYEQYF.

The J gene is TRBJ2-5, the V gene TRBV13; 7 positions match TRBD2. The CDR3 spans 15 residues. V gave up 8 bases and J gave up 11 bases; unmatched junction bases: 20. Germline V gene data show CDR1 as PRHDT and CDR2 as FYEKMQ (reference sequence). As DNA, the CDR3 is TGTGCCAGCGGTTCCCGCAGGGACTATCGTCGGGAGCAGTACTTC. It translates to CASGSRRDYRREQYF.

Worth noting for this clonotype: The junction departs from germline at one end; a sequencing error may be responsible. The chain recombines TRBV3-1 with TRBJ2-4, with 8 bases identical to TRBD2. The last part of the DNA fits TRBJ2-7 better; the J call may be wrong. The CDR3 contains 19 residues. Germline CDR1 and CDR2: LGHDT and YNNKEL (reference sequence). The CDR3 loop reads CASSQGFKTSVIRGGEQYF. The CDR3 bases are TGTGCTAGCAGCCAAGGGTTCAAGACTAGCGTAATCAGGGGCGGCGAGCAGTACTTC.

The chain has TRBV7-9 and TRBJ2-5; a weak D match, TRBD2 (6 bases). CDR1 SEHNR and CDR2 FQNEAQ come from the germline V gene (reference sequence). Trimming took off 5 bases at V and 3 bases at J, with 16 bases between the two ends. The CDR3 length is 15 residues. CDR3: CASSTTRDWEETQYF. CDR3 bases: TGTGCCAGCAGCACAACCCGGGACTGGGAAGAGACCCAGTACTTC. The full variable domain, completed using reference TRBV7-9 and TRBJ2-5, is DTGVSQNPRHKITKRGQNVTFRCDPISEHNRLYWYRQTLGQGPEFLTYFQNEAQLEKSRLLSDRFSAERPKGSFSTLEIQRTEQGDSAMYLCASSTTRDWEETQYFGPGTRLLVL.

This chain links TRBV9 with TRBJ2-1, with D maybe TRBD1 (6 bases). Germline V CDR1 and CDR2: SGDLS, YYNGEE. V gave up 2 bases and J gave up 3 bases, with 9 bases separating them. This CDR3 has 14 residues. CDR3 sequence reads: CASSVTGHYNEQFF. CDR3 nucleotides: TGTGCCAGCAGCGTCACAGGGCACTACAATGAGCAGTTCTTC.